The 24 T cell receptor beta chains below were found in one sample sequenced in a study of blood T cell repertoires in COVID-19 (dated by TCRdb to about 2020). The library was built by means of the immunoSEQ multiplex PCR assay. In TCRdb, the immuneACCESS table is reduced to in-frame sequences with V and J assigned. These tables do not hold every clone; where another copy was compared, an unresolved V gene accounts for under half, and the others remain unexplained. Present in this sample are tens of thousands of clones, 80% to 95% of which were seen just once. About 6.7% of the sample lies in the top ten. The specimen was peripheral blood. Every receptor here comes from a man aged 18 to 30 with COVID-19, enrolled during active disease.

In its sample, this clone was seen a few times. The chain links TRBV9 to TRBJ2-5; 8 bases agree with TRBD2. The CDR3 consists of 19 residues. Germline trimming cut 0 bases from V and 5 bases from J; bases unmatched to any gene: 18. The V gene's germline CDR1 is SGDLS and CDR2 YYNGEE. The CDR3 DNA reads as TGTGCCAGCAGCGTAGCGGGACTAGGATTCGGAGGAGGGGGGGAGACCCAGTACTTC. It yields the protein CASSVAGLGFGGGGETQYF.

The CDR3 protein is CASSLAGESYNEQFF. The CDR3, as DNA: TGCGCCAGCAGCTTAGCAGGGGAGAGCTACAATGAGCAGTTCTTC. This chain connects TRBV5-1 to TRBJ2-1; the D gene is possibly TRBD1 (6 bases). CDR3 size: 15 residues. V was trimmed by 2 bases and J by 3 bases, leaving 12 bases between them. Germline V gives CDR1 SGHRS, CDR2 YFSETQ.

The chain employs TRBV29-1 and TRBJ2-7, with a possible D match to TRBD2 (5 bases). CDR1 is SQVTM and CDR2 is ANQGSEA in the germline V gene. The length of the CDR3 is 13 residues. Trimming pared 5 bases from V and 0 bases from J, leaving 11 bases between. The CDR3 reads CSVLSGSSYEQYF. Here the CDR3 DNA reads TGCAGCGTTCTTTCGGGGAGCTCCTACGAGCAGTACTTC.

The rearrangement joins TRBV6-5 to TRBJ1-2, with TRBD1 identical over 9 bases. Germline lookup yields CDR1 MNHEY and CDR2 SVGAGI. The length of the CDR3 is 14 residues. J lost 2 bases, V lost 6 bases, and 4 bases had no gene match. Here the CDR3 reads CASRPTGGNYGYTF. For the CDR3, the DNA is TGTGCCAGCAGACCTACAGGGGGCAACTATGGCTACACCTTC.

The CDR3 loop reads CASSLAQTGSEGMGQYF. The CDR3 DNA follows: TGTGCCAGCAGCTTAGCCCAGACAGGTTCCGAGGGGATGGGGCAGTATTTT. The chain recombines TRBV7-6 with TRBJ2-3; D may be TRBD1 (6 bases). CDR3 length: 17 residues. The ends were cut back, 0 bases at V and 11 bases at J, with 24 bases in the middle. The germline gives CDR1 SGHVS, CDR2 FNYEAQ.

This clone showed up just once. CDR3 nucleotide sequence: TGTGCCAGCAGTCGACAGGGGGGGACCTACGAGCAGTACTTC. Its protein product is CASSRQGGTYEQYF. The J gene is TRBJ2-7, the V gene TRBV28; 9 bases are shared with TRBD1. The V segment lost 5 bases and the J segment 2 bases; nucleotides outside the gene matches: 4. The CDR3 runs to 14 residues. Germline V gene lookup returns CDR1 MDHEN and CDR2 SYDVKM.

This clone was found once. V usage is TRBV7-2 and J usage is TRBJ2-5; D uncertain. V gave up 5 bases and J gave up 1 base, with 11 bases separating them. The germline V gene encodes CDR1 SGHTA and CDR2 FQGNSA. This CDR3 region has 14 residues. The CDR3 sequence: CASSRGGSQETQYF. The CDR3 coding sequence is TGTGCCAGCAGCCGTGGCGGATCCCAAGAGACCCAGTACTTC.

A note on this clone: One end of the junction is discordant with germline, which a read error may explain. CDR3 DNA: TGTGCCAGCAGCGAAAAGACTAGCGGGAACTCCGGGGAGCTGTTTTTT. Protein: CASSEKTSGNSGELFF. V and J are TRBV3-1 (or the pseudogene TRBV3-2) and TRBJ2-2, with 11 bases matching TRBD2. The CDR3 extends over 16 amino acids. CDR1 LGHDT and CDR2 YNNKEL come from the germline V gene (reference sequence).

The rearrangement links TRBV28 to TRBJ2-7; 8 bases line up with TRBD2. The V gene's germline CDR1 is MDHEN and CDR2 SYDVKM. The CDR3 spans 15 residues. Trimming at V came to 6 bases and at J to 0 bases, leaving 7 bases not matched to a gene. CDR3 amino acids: CASSLGRGDSYEQYF. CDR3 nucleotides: TGTGCCAGCAGCCTCGGGCGGGGGGACTCCTACGAGCAGTACTTC.

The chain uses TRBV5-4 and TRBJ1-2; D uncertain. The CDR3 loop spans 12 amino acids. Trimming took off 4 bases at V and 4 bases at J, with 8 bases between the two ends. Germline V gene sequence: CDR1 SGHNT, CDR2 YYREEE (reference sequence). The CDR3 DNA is TGTGCCAGCAGCGTTGAGTCCTATGGCTACACCTTC. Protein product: CASSVESYGYTF.

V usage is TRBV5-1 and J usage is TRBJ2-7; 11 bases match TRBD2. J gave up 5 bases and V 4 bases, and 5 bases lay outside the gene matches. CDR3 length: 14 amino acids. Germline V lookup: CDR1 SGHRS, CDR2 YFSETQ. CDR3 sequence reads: CASSPSGRFNEQYF. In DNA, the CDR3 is TGCGCCAGCAGCCCTAGCGGGAGGTTTAACGAGCAGTACTTC. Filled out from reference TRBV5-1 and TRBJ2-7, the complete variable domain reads KAGVTQTPRYLIKTRGQQVTLSCSPISGHRSVSWYQQTPGQGLQFLFEYFSETQRNKGNFPGRFSGRQFSNSRSEMNVSTLELGDSALYLCASSPSGRFNEQYFGPGTRLTVT.

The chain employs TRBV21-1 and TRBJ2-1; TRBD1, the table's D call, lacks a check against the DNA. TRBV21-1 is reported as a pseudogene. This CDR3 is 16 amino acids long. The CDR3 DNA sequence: TGTGCCAGCAGCAACCCGGCCCGGACAGGGGAGGGTGAGCAGTTCTTC. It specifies CASSNPARTGEGEQFF.

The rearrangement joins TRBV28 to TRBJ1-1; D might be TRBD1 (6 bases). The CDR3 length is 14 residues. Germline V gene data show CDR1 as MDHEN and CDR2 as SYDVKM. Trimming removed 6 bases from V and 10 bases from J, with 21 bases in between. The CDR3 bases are TGTGCCAGCAGCCTGAGGGACACCTCCATACGAGCTTTCTTT. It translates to CASSLRDTSIRAFF.

The CDR3 region has the DNA TGTGCCTCGGGAGTAGCGGCAGAGGCCTACGAGCAGTACTTC. This translates into CASGVAAEAYEQYF. The chain carries TRBV28 and TRBJ2-7, with D maybe TRBD2 (6 bases). Germline-derived CDR1 and CDR2 are MDHEN and SYDVKM. Trimming shortened V by 11 bases and J by 2 bases, and 19 bases separated the two germline ends. There are 14 residues in the CDR3.

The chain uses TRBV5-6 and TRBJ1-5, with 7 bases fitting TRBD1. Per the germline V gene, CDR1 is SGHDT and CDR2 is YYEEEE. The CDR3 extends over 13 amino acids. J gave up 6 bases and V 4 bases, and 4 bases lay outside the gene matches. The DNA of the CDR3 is TGTGCCAGCAGCGAGGCAGGGGGTCAGCCCCAGCATTTT. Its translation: CASSEAGGQPQHF.

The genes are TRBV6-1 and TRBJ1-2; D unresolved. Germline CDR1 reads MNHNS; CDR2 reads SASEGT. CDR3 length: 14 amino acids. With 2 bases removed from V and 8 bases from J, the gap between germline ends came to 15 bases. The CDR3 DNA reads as TGTGCCAGCAGTGAACCCGAGGGAGTCAGGGGCTACACCTTC. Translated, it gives CASSEPEGVRGYTF.

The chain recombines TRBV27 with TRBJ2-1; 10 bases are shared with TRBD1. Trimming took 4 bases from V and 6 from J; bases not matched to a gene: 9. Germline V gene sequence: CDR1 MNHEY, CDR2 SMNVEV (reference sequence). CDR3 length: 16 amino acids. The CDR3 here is CASSSSTGGGGNEQFF. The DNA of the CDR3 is TGTGCCAGCAGTTCATCGACAGGGGGCGGGGGCAATGAGCAGTTCTTC.

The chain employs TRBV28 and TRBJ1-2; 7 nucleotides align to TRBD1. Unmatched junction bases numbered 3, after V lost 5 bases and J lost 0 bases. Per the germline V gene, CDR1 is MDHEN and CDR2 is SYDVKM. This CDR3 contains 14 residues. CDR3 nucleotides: TGTGCCAGCAGTACGACAGGGACTAACTATGGCTACACCTTC. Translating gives CASSTTGTNYGYTF.

CDR3 sequence (DNA): TGTGCCACCAGTGTAGGCACTAGCGGGAGAGCAGATACGCAGTATTTT. This sequence encodes CATSVGTSGRADTQYF. The J gene is TRBJ2-3, the V gene TRBV24-1; TRBD2 matches at 11 bases. Germline CDR1 KGHDR, CDR2 SFDVKD. This CDR3 region has 16 residues. Losses at the gene ends were 5 bases for V and 4 bases for J; bases not matched to a gene: 7.

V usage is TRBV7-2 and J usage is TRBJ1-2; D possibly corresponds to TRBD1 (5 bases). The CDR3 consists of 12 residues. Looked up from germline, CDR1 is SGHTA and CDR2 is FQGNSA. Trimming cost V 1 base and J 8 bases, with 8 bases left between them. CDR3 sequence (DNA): TGTGCCAGCAGCTTAGATAGGGGCGGCTACACCTTC. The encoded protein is CASSLDRGGYTF.

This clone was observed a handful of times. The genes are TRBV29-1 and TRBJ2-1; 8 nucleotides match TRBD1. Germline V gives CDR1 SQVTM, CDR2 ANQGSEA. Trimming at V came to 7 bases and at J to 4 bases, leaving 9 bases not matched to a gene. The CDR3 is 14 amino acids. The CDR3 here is CSAPTGVGYNEQFF. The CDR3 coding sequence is TGCAGCGCCCCGACAGGGGTGGGTTACAATGAGCAGTTCTTC.

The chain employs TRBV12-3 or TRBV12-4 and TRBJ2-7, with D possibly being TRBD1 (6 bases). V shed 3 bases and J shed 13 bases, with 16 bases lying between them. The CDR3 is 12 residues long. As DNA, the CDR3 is TGTGCCAGCAGTTTCAACAGGGATTCTACTTACTTC. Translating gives CASSFNRDSTYF.

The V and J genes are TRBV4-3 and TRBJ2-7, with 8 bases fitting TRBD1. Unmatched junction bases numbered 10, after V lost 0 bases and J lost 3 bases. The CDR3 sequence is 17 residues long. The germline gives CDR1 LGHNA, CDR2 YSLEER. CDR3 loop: CASSQDIFWTGSYEQYF. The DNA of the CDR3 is TGCGCCAGCAGCCAAGATATATTCTGGACAGGGAGCTACGAGCAGTACTTC.

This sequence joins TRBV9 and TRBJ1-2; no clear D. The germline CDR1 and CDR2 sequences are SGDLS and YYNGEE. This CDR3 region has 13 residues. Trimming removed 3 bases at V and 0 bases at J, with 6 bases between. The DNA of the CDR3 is TGTGCCAGCAGCGAGACATCTAACTATGGCTACACCTTC. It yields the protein CASSETSNYGYTF.